This section outlines one T cell receptor beta chain sequence together with its context. No antigen is known for it. CD8 cells regarded as naive lacked CD45RO, were positively chosen for CCR7, and omitted terminally differentiated effector memory CD45RA+ cells. Donors included only healthy HIV-negative adults lacking recent acute infections or vaccinations. These data are taken from a study of shared clonotypes between healthy human individuals. The overall study: Each donor's CD4 naive and CD4 memory cells filled three plates apiece, CD8 naive two, and CD8 memory one. General study points: What limited the represented genetic and exposure-history diversity was the small number of donors.

The deep-level immunoSEQ assay was used. Assay: immunoSEQ multiplex PCR; the TCRdb copy retains only in-frame clones and omits some. This table has around 2,000,000 clones, less than 95% appearing once. Germline CDR1 is SEHNR and CDR2 is FQNEAQ (reference sequence). V gave up 7 bases and J gave up 1 base, with 10 bases separating them. The CDR3 is 13 residues long. The J gene is TRBJ1-1, the V gene TRBV7-9; a possible D gene is TRBD1 (5 bases). The sample taken for sequencing was naive CD8+ T cells sorted from blood. This sequence was found in a man between 18 and 35 years old in good health. This CDR3 reads CASIATGNTEAFF. DNA for the CDR3: TGTGCCAGCATCGCAACAGGGAACACTGAAGCTTTCTTT.